The clone carrying this T cell receptor (beta chain) was recorded at least ten times. The data belong to a study of early T cells in non-severe SARS-CoV-2 infection. Per the germline V gene, CDR1 is MGHDK and CDR2 is SYGVNS. V lost 2 bases and J lost 5, with 8 bases in between. The CDR3 loop spans 13 amino acids. TCRdb passed the 5' RACE reads through MiXCR, listing each CDR3 protein once. The repertoire holds fewer than 35,000 distinct CDR3 sequences, under 6.5% seen once, with 13% in the top ten. The V gene is TRBV25-1, the J gene TRBJ2-3; D ambiguous. Sequences were obtained from whole blood. This sequence originates from an adult who was a healthcare worker with PCR-confirmed SARS-CoV-2 infection or an uninfected control (not recorded which). In nucleotides, the CDR3 is TGTGCCAGCAGTGAAGGGAACGAAGATACGCAGTATTTT. This gives the protein CASSEGNEDTQYF. Filled out from reference TRBV25-1 and TRBJ2-3, the complete variable domain reads EADIYQTPRYLVIGTGKKITLECSQTMGHDKMYWYQQDPGMELHLIHYSYGVNSTEKGDLSSESTVSRIRTEHFPLTLESARPSHTSQYLCASSEGNEDTQYFGPGTRLTVL.